This TCR beta chain was recovered during a study of memory CD4+ T cells and cytomegalovirus serostatus. Per the original methods: After removing out-of-frame reads, 2 million to 2.5 million distinct TCRbeta sequences remained. Measured with immunoSEQ multiplex PCR; TCRdb has only the in-frame clones, and not every one. That table gives V, J and clone size, and the DNA gave D and trimming. The sample lists some 60,000 clones, around 79% occurring once. Single viable CD3+CD4+CD8-CD45RO+ cells were sorted as the memory CD4+ T cells. Donors' CMV status reflects serum IgG against pp150, pp28, p38, p52. Notes on the study in general: CD4+ memory repertoires contained about 40% of the roughly 150 reported CMV TCRbeta sequences.

Points on this clone: The target antigen is unknown.

Germline V gene data show CDR1 as SQVTM and CDR2 as ANQGSEA. The length of the CDR3 is 13 residues. The ends were cut back, 5 bases at V and 6 bases at J, with 16 bases in the middle. The receptor was derived from an adult in good health and CMV-seropositive. Sequenced material: memory CD4+ T cells from blood. The chain couples TRBV29-1 to TRBJ1-2; possible D gene TRBD1, 6 bases. In nucleotides, the CDR3 is TGCAGCGTTAGCTTTACAGGGCTGAATGGCTACACCTTC. Translation: CSVSFTGLNGYTF.